This note documents a single TCR beta chain sequence. Its antigen is still unknown. CDR3 length: 17 residues. The germline gives CDR1 MNHEY, CDR2 SMNVEV (reference sequence). V gave up 5 bases and J gave up 4 bases, with 24 bases separating them. The data belong to a study of cytomegalovirus exposure and HLA in healthy donors. Study-wide points: In a later analysis, HLA-associated TCR beta chains were more clonally expanded than equally common others.

The primer mix had 60 Vbeta and 13 Jbeta primers. Using immunoSEQ multiplex PCR, the repertoire was profiled, and TCRdb retains in-frame clones only, with some absent. This table has 130,000 to 150,000 clones, around four fifths appearing once. The chain is built from TRBV27 and TRBJ2-7; D perhaps matches TRBD2 (6 bases). What was sequenced was PBMCs. This clonotype was obtained from a male donor in good health and CMV-seronegative. CDR3 amino acids: CASSKLRGGRQKYEQYF. CDR3 in DNA: TGTGCCAGCAGTAAGCTCCGAGGAGGGAGACAGAAATACGAGCAGTACTTC.